Listed below are T cell receptor beta chains from one sample, sequenced in a study of early T cells in non-severe SARS-CoV-2 infection. TCRdb called the 5' RACE reads again in MiXCR, with one record for every CDR3 protein. The table lists tens of thousands of distinct CDR3 sequences, about 4.5% of them singletons. Sample: whole blood. Receptors were obtained from an adult who was a healthcare worker with PCR-confirmed SARS-CoV-2 infection or an uninfected control (not recorded which). CDR3s include the opening cysteine and the closing phenylalanine or tryptophan. The order of the fields is J gene, clone size, D gene, V gene, CDR3 DNA, CDR3 protein. The D gene is left open where the match is weak. Size is stated for part of the rows, as once, few or many counts, or as a class when the clone is expanded.

TRBJ2-3,NA,TRBD2,TRBV7-3,TGTGCCAGCAGCGCGGCACTAGCGGGGGGACCAGATACGCAGTATTTT,CASSAALAGGPDTQYF
TRBJ2-3,NA,TRBD1,TRBV11-3,TGTGCCAGCAGCTTCGGGACAGGGGTGACAGATACGCAGTATTTT,CASSFGTGVTDTQYF
TRBJ2-2,many,TRBD1,TRBV4-1,TGCGCCAGCAGCCAAGTCTTCGGGACAGGGGACACCGGGGAGCTGTTTTTT,CASSQVFGTGDTGELFF
TRBJ2-7,many,NA,TRBV7-6,TGTGCCAGCAGCTTAGGTGAGGGGTGGACCTACGAGCAGTACTTC,CASSLGEGWTYEQYF
TRBJ2-2,many,TRBD1,TRBV7-9,TGTGCCAGCAGCCGACAGGGTGACACCGGGGAGCTGTTTTTT,CASSRQGDTGELFF
TRBJ2-7,many,TRBD1,TRBV20-1,TGCAGTGCTACCCCGGACAGGGACGAGCAGTACTTC,CSATPDRDEQYF
TRBJ1-5,many,TRBD1,TRBV6-1,TGTGCCAGCAGCCACACAGGGGGTGGGGGCAATCAGCCCCAGCATTTT,CASSHTGGGGNQPQHF
TRBJ1-5,medium-sized,TRBD1,TRBV30,TGTGCGGTGGGGGACAGGGGTCAGCCCCAGCATTTT,CAVGDRGQPQHF
TRBJ2-7,many,NA,TRBV7-9,TGTGCCAGCAGCTTACTCCAGACTAGTTACGAGCAGTACTTC,CASSLLQTSYEQYF
TRBJ1-5,many,TRBD1,TRBV18,TGTGCCAGCTCAGTCAGGGGGCCGGATCAGCCCCAGCATTTT,CASSVRGPDQPQHF
TRBJ1-3,many,TRBD1,TRBV5-1,TGCGCCAGCAGCTTGGACCCGGGACAGGGTTCGGGAAACACCATATATTTT,CASSLDPGQGSGNTIYF
TRBJ1-1,few,NA,TRBV19,TGTGCCAGTAGTAGCGGGGCGGCAACAGGGTGGACTGAAGCTTTCTTT,CASSSGAATGWTEAFF
TRBJ1-2,many,NA,TRBV5-1,TGCGCCAGCAGCTTGGAAGGGACTGGCTACACCTTC,CASSLEGTGYTF
TRBJ2-1,few,NA,TRBV3-2,TGTGCCAGCAGCCAAGCGGGGGGCTCCTACAATGAGCAGTTCTTC,CASSQAGGSYNEQFF
TRBJ2-1,few,NA,TRBV7-9,TGTGCCAGCAGCTTGGCTGGGGCCCTGCGCAATGAGCAGTTCTTC,CASSLAGALRNEQFF
TRBJ1-5,many,NA,TRBV18,TGTGCCAGCTCACCGACGGGGTATAGCAATCAGCCCCAGCATTTT,CASSPTGYSNQPQHF
TRBJ1-1,NA,TRBD1,TRBV12-3/TRBV12-4,TGTGCCAGCAGTTCCACAGGGGGGGTCACTGAAGCTTTCTTT,CASSSTGGVTEAFF
TRBJ1-1,many,NA,TRBV5-4,TGTGCCAGCAGCCAAGGACAGCCGAACACTGAAGCTTTCTTT,CASSQGQPNTEAFF
TRBJ2-7,many,TRBD2,TRBV4-1,TGCGCCAGCAGCCAAGGACGACTAGCGGGGTTGCAGTACTTC,CASSQGRLAGLQYF
TRBJ1-3,few,NA,TRBV4-3,TGCGCCAGCAGCCAAGTAAGGACCTCTGGAAACACCATATATTTT,CASSQVRTSGNTIYF
TRBJ2-1,few,TRBD2,TRBV12-3/TRBV12-4,TGTGCCAGCAGTTTAGCGCAGAGCGGGGGGAGCTATGAGCAGTTCTTC,CASSLAQSGGSYEQFF
TRBJ2-1,many,TRBD2,TRBV19,TGTGCCAGTAGGGGGGTAGCGGGGGCCCCTATCTCCTACAATGAGCAGTTCTTC,CASRGVAGAPISYNEQFF
TRBJ2-7,NA,NA,TRBV5-1,TGCGCCAGCAGCTTGGCCAGATATGGAGAGCAGTACTTC,CASSLARYGEQYF
TRBJ2-3,many,TRBD1,TRBV7-9,TGTGCCAGCAGCTCTCCTCCGGGACAGGCTTACACAGATACGCAGTATTTT,CASSSPPGQAYTDTQYF
TRBJ2-5,few,NA,TRBV11-1,TGTGCCAGCAGCAAGAGGCTAGACGGGTGGAAGACCCAGTACTTC,CASSKRLDGWKTQYF
TRBJ2-7,many,NA,TRBV6-5,TGTGCCAGCAGTTACATGAGGGCAGACGAGCAGTACTTC,CASSYMRADEQYF
TRBJ2-5,many,NA,TRBV13,TGTGCCAGCAGCTTCCTCGGTAGCGGCCCCTCGGGAGAGACCCAGTACTTC,CASSFLGSGPSGETQYF
TRBJ1-6,NA,NA,TRBV30,TGTGCCTGGAGTGTATACGAGCGATCACCCCTCCACTTT,CAWSVYERSPLHF
TRBJ1-1,many,NA,TRBV10-3,TGTGCCATCAGTGAGTTTCAGGGTGGCGACACTGAAGCTTTCTTT,CAISEFQGGDTEAFF
TRBJ1-5,many,NA,TRBV12-3/TRBV12-4,TGTGCCAGCAGTTTTGAGCGCAATCAGCCCCAGCATTTT,CASSFERNQPQHF
TRBJ1-5,NA,TRBD1,TRBV5-8,TGTGCCAGCAGCCCTGGGGGACAGGGGGTGATGAGCAATCAGCCCCAGCATTTT,CASSPGGQGVMSNQPQHF
TRBJ2-7,NA,NA,TRBV7-2,TGTGCCAGCAGCTCATTTGGGGGCCGTGCCCTCGAGCAGTACTTC,CASSSFGGRALEQYF
TRBJ1-5,many,NA,TRBV7-2,TGTGCCAGCAGCACAAATAATCAGCCCCAGCATTTT,CASSTNNQPQHF
TRBJ2-1,many,NA,TRBV18,TGTGCCAGCTCACCACAGACGGGACTCAGGGAGCAGTTCTTC,CASSPQTGLREQFF
TRBJ2-5,many,NA,TRBV7-3,TGTGCCAGCAGCTTAACGTTGCAGGGGCAAGAGACCCAGTACTTC,CASSLTLQGQETQYF
TRBJ2-7,NA,NA,TRBV29-1,TGCAGCGTTGCGGACGGCTCTGGGCCCCACTACGAGCAGTACTTC,CSVADGSGPHYEQYF
TRBJ1-5,many,NA,TRBV20-1,TGCAGTGCTAGACCATATGGACAGAGCAATCAGCCCCAGCATTTT,CSARPYGQSNQPQHF
TRBJ1-3,many,NA,TRBV6-5,TGTGCCAGCAGTTACTCCAATTTTGGCGCTGGAAACACCATATATTTT,CASSYSNFGAGNTIYF
TRBJ2-3,many,NA,TRBV12-3/TRBV12-4,TGTGCCAGCTGGGTAGCAAGCACAGATACGCAGTATTTT,CASWVASTDTQYF
TRBJ2-7,many,TRBD1,TRBV11-2,TGTGCCAGCAGCTTAGATCGCGGACAGGGATCCTACGAGCAGTACTTC,CASSLDRGQGSYEQYF
TRBJ2-7,many,NA,TRBV5-1,TGCGCCAGCAGCTTGGTGGGCCCCGTCTACGAGCAGTACTTC,CASSLVGPVYEQYF
TRBJ2-1,few,TRBD1,TRBV10-1,TGCGCCAGCAGTGATTTCTCCGGGACAGCGAGACCGGATGAGCAGTTCTTC,CASSDFSGTARPDEQFF
TRBJ1-5,NA,NA,TRBV12-3/TRBV12-4,TGTGCCAGCAGTCCCGGGCCGAGCAATCAGCCCCAGCATTTT,CASSPGPSNQPQHF
TRBJ1-3,few,NA,TRBV5-1,TGCGCCAGCAGCTTGGGGTCGGAAGGAAACACCATATATTTT,CASSLGSEGNTIYF
TRBJ2-1,NA,TRBD1,TRBV4-1,TGCGCCAGCAAGGACAGGGGGAATAGGAATGAGCAGTTCTTC,CASKDRGNRNEQFF